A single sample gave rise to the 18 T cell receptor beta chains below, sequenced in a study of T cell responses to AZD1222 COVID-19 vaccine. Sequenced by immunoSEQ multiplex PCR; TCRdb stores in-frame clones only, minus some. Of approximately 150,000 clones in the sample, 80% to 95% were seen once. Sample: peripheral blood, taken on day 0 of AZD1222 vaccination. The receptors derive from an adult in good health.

The CDR3 spells CASSLSGGVGYGYTF. CDR3 in DNA: TGTGCCAGCAGCTTGTCCGGTGGAGTAGGCTATGGCTACACCTTC. The rearrangement links TRBV5-8 to TRBJ1-2; no definite D call. Germline CDR1 and CDR2: SGHTS and YDEGEE. CDR3 length equals 15 residues. Deletions cut 1 base from V and 4 bases from J, with 14 bases between. Complete variable domain (other parts from reference TRBV5-8 and TRBJ1-2): EAGVTQSPTHLIKTRGQQATLRCSPISGHTSVYWYQQALGLGLQFLLWYDEGEERNRGNFPPRFSGRQFPNYSSELNVNALELEDSALYLCASSLSGGVGYGYTFGSGTRLTVV.

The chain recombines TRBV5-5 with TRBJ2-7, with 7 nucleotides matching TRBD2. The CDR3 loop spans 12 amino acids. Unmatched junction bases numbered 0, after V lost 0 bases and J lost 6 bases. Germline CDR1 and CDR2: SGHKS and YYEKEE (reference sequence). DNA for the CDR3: TGTGCCAGCAGCTTGGGACTAGCCGAGCAGTACTTC. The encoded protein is CASSLGLAEQYF.

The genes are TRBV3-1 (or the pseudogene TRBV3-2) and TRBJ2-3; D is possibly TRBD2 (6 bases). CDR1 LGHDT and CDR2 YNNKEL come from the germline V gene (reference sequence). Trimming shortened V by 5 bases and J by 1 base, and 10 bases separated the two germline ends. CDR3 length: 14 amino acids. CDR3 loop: CASSTQRGTDTQYF. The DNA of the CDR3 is TGTGCCAGCAGCACCCAGCGGGGCACAGATACGCAGTATTTT.

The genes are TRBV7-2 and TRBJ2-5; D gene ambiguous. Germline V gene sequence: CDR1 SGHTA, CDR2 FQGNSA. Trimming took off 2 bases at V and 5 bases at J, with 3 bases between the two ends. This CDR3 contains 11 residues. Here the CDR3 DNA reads TGTGCCAGCAGCTTAAAGGAGACCCAGTACTTC. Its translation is CASSLKETQYF.

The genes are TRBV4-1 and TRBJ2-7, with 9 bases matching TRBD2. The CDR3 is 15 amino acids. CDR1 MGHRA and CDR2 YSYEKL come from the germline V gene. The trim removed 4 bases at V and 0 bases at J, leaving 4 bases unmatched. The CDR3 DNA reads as TGCGCCAGCAGCCTCTCTAGCGGGGCCTCCTACGAGCAGTACTTC. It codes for CASSLSSGASYEQYF.

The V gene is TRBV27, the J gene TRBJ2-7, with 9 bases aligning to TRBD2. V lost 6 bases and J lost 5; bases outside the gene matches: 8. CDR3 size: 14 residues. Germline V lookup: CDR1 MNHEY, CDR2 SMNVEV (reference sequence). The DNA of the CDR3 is TGTGCCAGCAGCTGGGGCGGGAGGGCCAACGAGCAGTACTTC. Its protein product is CASSWGGRANEQYF.

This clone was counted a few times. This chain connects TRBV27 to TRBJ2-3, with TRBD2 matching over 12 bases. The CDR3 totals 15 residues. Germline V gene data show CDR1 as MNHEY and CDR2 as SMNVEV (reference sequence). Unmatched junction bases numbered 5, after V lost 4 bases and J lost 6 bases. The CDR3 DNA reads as TGTGCCAGCAGTTCCGGACTAGCGGGGTCCGATACGCAGTATTTT. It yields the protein CASSSGLAGSDTQYF.

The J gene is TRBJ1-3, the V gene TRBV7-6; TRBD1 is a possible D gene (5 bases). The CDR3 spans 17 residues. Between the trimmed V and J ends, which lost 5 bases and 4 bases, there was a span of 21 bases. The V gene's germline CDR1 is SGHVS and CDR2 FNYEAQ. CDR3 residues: CASSLEPKQALGNTIYF. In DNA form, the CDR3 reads TGTGCCAGCAGCCTGGAACCCAAACAGGCCTTAGGAAACACCATATATTTT.

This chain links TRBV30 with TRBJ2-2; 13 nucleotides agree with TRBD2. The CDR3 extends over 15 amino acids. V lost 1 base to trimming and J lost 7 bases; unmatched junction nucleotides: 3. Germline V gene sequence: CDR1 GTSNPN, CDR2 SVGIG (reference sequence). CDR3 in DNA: TGTGCCTGGAGTGGGACTAGCGGGAGCGTCGGGGAGCTGTTTTTT. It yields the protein CAWSGTSGSVGELFF.

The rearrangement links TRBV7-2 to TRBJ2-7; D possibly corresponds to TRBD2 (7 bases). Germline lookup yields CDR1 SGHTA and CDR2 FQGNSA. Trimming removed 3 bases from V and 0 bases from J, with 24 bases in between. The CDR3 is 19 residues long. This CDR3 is CASSFPRSGGGRPSYEQYF. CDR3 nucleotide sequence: TGTGCCAGCAGCTTTCCTAGGTCGGGGGGCGGCCGACCCTCCTACGAGCAGTACTTC.

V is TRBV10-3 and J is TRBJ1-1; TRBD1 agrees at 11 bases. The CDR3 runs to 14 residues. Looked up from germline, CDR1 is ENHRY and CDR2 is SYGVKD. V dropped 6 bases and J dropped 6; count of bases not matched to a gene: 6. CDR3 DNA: TGTGCCATCAGGGGGACAGGGGGAGGCGCTGAAGCTTTCTTT. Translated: CAIRGTGGGAEAFF.

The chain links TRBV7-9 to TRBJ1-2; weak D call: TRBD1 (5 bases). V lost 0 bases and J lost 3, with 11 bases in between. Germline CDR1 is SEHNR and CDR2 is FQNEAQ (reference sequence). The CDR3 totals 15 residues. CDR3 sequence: CASSLAQGEDYGYTF. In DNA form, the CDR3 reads TGTGCCAGCAGCTTAGCCCAGGGTGAGGACTATGGCTACACCTTC.

CDR3 DNA: TGTGCCAGCAGCCCTTTTACTAGCGAGAGGGGTGATGAGCAGTTCTTC. This encodes CASSPFTSERGDEQFF. The V and J genes are TRBV7-2 and TRBJ2-1, with TRBD2 matching 7 bases. J gave up 8 bases and V 5 bases, and 15 bases lay outside the gene matches. CDR1 SGHTA and CDR2 FQGNSA come from the germline V gene. CDR3 length: 16 residues.

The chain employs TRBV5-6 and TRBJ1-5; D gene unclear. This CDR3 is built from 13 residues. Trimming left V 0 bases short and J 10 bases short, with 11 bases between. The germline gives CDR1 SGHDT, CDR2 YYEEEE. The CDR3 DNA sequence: TGTGCCAGCAGCTTGGCGCTCACGGAACCCCAGCATTTT. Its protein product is CASSLALTEPQHF.

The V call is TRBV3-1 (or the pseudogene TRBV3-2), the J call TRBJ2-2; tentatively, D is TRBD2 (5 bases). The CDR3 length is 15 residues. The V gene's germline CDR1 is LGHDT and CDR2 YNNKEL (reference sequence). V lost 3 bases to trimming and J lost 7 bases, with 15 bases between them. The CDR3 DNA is TGTGCCAGCAGCCACCCAGACGGACTCATCGGGGAGCTGTTTTTT. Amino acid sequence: CASSHPDGLIGELFF.

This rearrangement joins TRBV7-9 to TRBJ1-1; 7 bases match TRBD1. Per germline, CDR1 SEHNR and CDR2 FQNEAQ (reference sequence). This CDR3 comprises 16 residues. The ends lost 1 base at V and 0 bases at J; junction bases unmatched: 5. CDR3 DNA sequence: TGTGCCAGCAGCTTAGGGACAGGCATAATGAACACTGAAGCTTTCTTT. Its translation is CASSLGTGIMNTEAFF.

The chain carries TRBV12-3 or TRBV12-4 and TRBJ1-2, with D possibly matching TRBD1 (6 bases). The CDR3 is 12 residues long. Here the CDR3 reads CVSGGGNYGYTF. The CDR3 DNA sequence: TGTGTCTCCGGGGGCGGAAACTATGGCTACACCTTC.

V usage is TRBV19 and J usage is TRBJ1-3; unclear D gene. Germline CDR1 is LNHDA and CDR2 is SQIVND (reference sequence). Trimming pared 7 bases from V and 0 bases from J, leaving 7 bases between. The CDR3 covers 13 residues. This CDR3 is CASTQFSGNTIYF. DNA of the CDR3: TGTGCCAGTACCCAGTTCTCTGGAAACACCATATATTTT.